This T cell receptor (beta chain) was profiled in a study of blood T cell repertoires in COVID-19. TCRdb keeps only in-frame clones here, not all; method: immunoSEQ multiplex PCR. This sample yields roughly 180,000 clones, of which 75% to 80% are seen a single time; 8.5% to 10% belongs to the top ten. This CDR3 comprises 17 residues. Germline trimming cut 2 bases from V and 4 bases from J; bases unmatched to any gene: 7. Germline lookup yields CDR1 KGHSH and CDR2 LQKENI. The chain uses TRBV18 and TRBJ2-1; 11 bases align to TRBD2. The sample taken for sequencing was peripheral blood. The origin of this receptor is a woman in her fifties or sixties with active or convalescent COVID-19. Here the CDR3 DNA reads TGTGCCAGCTCACCAAGGGCTAGCGGGGGGCCTTACAATGAGCAGTTCTTC. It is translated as CASSPRASGGPYNEQFF.